This entry is about one T cell receptor beta chain. This record comes from a study of blood T cells in healthy people across ages. The CDR3 covers 21 residues. V gave up 3 bases and J gave up 0 bases, with 24 bases separating them. A second PCR, run for about 6 to 11 cycles, used a sample-barcoded 5' primer plus a J-beta primer mix. TCRdb passed the 5' RACE reads through MiXCR, listing each CDR3 protein once. The table has about 1.7 million distinct CDR3 sequences, approximately 30% seen once; the top ten hold 7.7%. This TCR came from a woman in her twenties or thirties in good health. The chain recombines TRBV12-3 or TRBV12-4 with TRBJ1-6, with D tentatively TRBD1 (5 bases). Sequenced input: blood. CDR3: CASSFIPSGPLGSSYNSPLHF. The CDR3 coding sequence is TGTGCCAGCAGTTTTATCCCTTCGGGGCCGCTCGGTAGCTCCTATAATTCACCCCTCCACTTT.